The table lists the clone carrying this TCR beta chain with many counts. TCRdb's copy holds only in-frame clones and misses some; the assay was immunoSEQ multiplex PCR. This sample has approximately 83,000 clones, with roughly 81% found just once. V lost 2 bases to trimming and J lost 6 bases, with 4 bases between them. The CDR3 has 11 residues. The germline V gene encodes CDR1 SGHTA and CDR2 FQGNSA. These data belong to a study of identifying expanded T cells in peripheral blood. The sequenced sample was blood. This sequence joins TRBV7-2 and TRBJ1-2; D is undetermined. The TCR originated in a person aged 18 to 70 in good health. The CDR3 DNA reads as TGTGCCAGCAGCTTAAACCATGGCTACACCTTC. It specifies CASSLNHGYTF.